The 19 T cell receptor beta chains reported below all come from one sample, sequenced in a study of T cell repertoires in cytomegalovirus infection. Their antigens remain unidentified. TCRdb recomputed calls from the reads with MiXCR, one row per CDR3 protein. Altogether roughly 500,000 distinct CDR3 sequences are present, about 33% being singletons, with the ten largest covering roughly 15%. The sample here was cultured PBMCs, taken from culture after CMV antigen stimulation. Receptors originate from a human donor in good health (CMV status not recorded). Some clones in this sample may be carry-over from other donors' samples.

The chain is built from TRBV7-2 and TRBJ1-5; D remains unclear. Germline CDR1 SGHTA, CDR2 FQGNSA. V was pared by 5 bases and J by 1 base, with 6 bases between. The CDR3 is made up of 13 amino acids. CDR3 nucleotide sequence: TGTGCCAGCAGCCCCGTCAGCAATCAGCCCCAGCATTTT. It translates to CASSPVSNQPQHF.

The chain joins TRBV4-1 to TRBJ2-7, with D unclear. The CDR3 has 14 amino acids. Per the germline V gene, CDR1 is MGHRA and CDR2 is YSYEKL. V lost 4 bases to trimming and J lost 0 bases, with 10 bases between them. This chain's CDR3 is CASSPPHSSYEQYF. The CDR3, as DNA: TGCGCCAGCAGCCCCCCCCACAGCTCCTACGAGCAGTACTTC.

J is TRBJ1-2 and V is TRBV27; D possibly corresponds to TRBD1 (6 bases). CDR3 length equals 16 residues. Trimming took 4 bases from V and 6 from J, leaving 21 bases between them. The V gene's germline CDR1 is MNHEY and CDR2 SMNVEV (reference sequence). The CDR3 DNA reads TGTGCCAGCAGTTCCAGATACTACGGGACACAGAATGGCTACACCTTC. It translates to CASSSRYYGTQNGYTF.

This clonotype turned up a few times. The CDR3 spells CASSTDSKGETQYF. CDR3 nucleotide sequence: TGTGCCAGCAGCACGGACAGTAAGGGAGAGACCCAGTACTTC. V usage is TRBV28 and J usage is TRBJ2-5; possibly TRBD1 for D (6 bases). V lost 6 bases and J lost 4, with 15 bases in between. The CDR3 loop spans 14 amino acids. Per the germline V gene, CDR1 is MDHEN and CDR2 is SYDVKM.

J is TRBJ1-2 and V is TRBV25-1; TRBD1 matches 7 bases. V was clipped by 6 bases and J by 4 bases; unmatched bases: 17. CDR1 and CDR2 (germline): MGHDK, SYGVNS. The CDR3 spans 17 residues. The CDR3 sequence: CASSQRNIIQGSYGYTF. As DNA, the CDR3 is TGTGCCAGCAGCCAACGAAATATAATACAGGGGAGCTATGGCTACACCTTC.

The CDR3 DNA reads as TGTGCCAGCAGTTCGCAAACAGGACACAGCTCCTATAATTCACCCCTCCACTTT. Translated: CASSSQTGHSSYNSPLHF. The chain couples TRBV27 to TRBJ1-6, with D tentatively TRBD1 (5 bases). Germline values: CDR1 MNHEY, CDR2 SMNVEV (reference sequence). The CDR3 loop spans 18 amino acids. With 4 bases removed from V and 0 bases from J, the gap between germline ends came to 16 bases.

This chain uses TRBV6-2 or TRBV6-3 with TRBJ2-1; D gene unclear. The CDR3 consists of 13 residues. The ends were cut back, 2 bases at V and 2 bases at J, with 4 bases in the middle. Germline CDR1 MNHEY, CDR2 SVGEGT. This CDR3 is CASSYAAYNEQFF. DNA of the CDR3: TGTGCCAGCAGTTACGCGGCCTACAATGAGCAGTTCTTC.

The gene calls are TRBV7-2 and TRBJ2-5; TRBD2 is a possible D gene (5 bases). CDR1 is SGHTA and CDR2 is FQGNSA in the germline V gene. The CDR3 covers 16 residues. Trimming removed 2 bases from V and 1 base from J, with 14 bases in between. The CDR3 bases are TGTGCCAGCAGCTTATTCGGGAATTTGGGCCAAGAGACCCAGTACTTC. It codes for CASSLFGNLGQETQYF. Full variable domain (rest looked up from reference TRBV7-2 and TRBJ2-5): GAGVSQSPSNKVTEKGKDVELRCDPISGHTALYWYRQSLGQGLEFLIYFQGNSAPDKSGLPSDRFSAERTGGSVSTLTIQRTQQEDSAVYLCASSLFGNLGQETQYFGPGTRLLVL.

This clonotype was seen a handful of times. The J gene is TRBJ2-7, the V gene TRBV15; the D gene is possibly TRBD1 (5 bases). This CDR3 has 15 amino acids. Deletions cut 1 base from V and 0 bases from J, with 10 bases between. Germline V gene lookup returns CDR1 LNHNV and CDR2 YYDKDF (reference sequence). CDR3 sequence (DNA): TGTGCCACCAGCAGAGCCCCGGACATCTCCTACGAGCAGTACTTC. Encoded protein: CATSRAPDISYEQYF.

The chain employs TRBV10-3 and TRBJ2-1, with a tentative D call TRBD2 (5 bases). Germline assignment: CDR1 ENHRY and CDR2 SYGVKD. V lost 0 bases and J 1 base, leaving 7 bases between the germline ends. This CDR3 has 15 residues. The CDR3 is CAISESLVSYNEQFF. DNA of the CDR3: TGTGCCATCAGTGAGTCACTAGTATCCTACAATGAGCAGTTCTTC.

Details on this clonotype: Germline and junction disagree at one end, which may indicate a read error. The rearrangement uses TRBV24-1 and TRBJ1-6; D uncertain. Germline V gives CDR1 KGHDR, CDR2 SFDVKD. The length of the CDR3 is 13 residues. The CDR3 bases are TGTGCCAGCAGTTTGACCTATAATTCACCCCTCCACTTT. The encoded protein is CASSLTYNSPLHF.

In its sample, this clonotype was seen a few times. V and J are TRBV19 and TRBJ1-3; D remains ambiguous. Germline CDR1 and CDR2: LNHDA and SQIVND (reference sequence). Trimming stripped 7 bases from V and 5 bases from J, with 18 bases between. This CDR3 contains 15 residues. In DNA, the CDR3 is TGTGCCAGTATACCTGGGTCCGTGGGAAGAAACACCATATATTTT. Translating it yields CASIPGSVGRNTIYF.

This clonotype was found a few times. This chain joins TRBV4-2 and TRBJ2-7; maybe TRBD1 (5 bases). Trimming removed 0 bases from V and 4 bases from J, with 10 bases in between. The germline V gene encodes CDR1 LGHNA and CDR2 YNFKEQ. The CDR3 runs 14 residues. CDR3 DNA: TGTGCCAGCAGCCAAGACAGGGCCGATTACGAGCAGTACTTC. This translates into CASSQDRADYEQYF.

The chain employs TRBV7-3 and TRBJ2-3; D perhaps matches TRBD2 (5 bases). CDR1 and CDR2 from the germline V gene are SGHTA and FQGTGA. The CDR3 contains 14 residues. Trimming stripped 5 bases from V and 2 bases from J, with 11 bases between. In DNA, the CDR3 is TGTGCCAGCAGCAAAGGGAGTTTCACAGATACGCAGTATTTT. Its translation is CASSKGSFTDTQYF.

This clonotype showed up just once. V gene TRBV7-6 combines with J gene TRBJ2-7, with TRBD2 identical over 11 bases. The germline V gene encodes CDR1 SGHVS and CDR2 FNYEAQ. V lost 5 bases, J lost 4 bases, and 13 bases stayed unmatched. The CDR3 covers 17 residues. The CDR3 protein is CASSQLPLAGESYEQYF. The CDR3, as DNA: TGTGCCAGCAGCCAGCTCCCACTAGCGGGAGAGTCTTACGAGCAGTACTTC. Full variable domain (missing parts from reference TRBV7-6 and TRBJ2-7): GAGVSQSPRYKVTKRGQDVALRCDPISGHVSLYWYRQALGQGPEFLTYFNYEAQQDKSGLPNDRFSAERPEGSISTLTIQRTEQRDSAMYRCASSQLPLAGESYEQYFGPGTRLTVT.

The chain employs TRBV12-3 or TRBV12-4 and TRBJ1-1; 9 nucleotides line up with TRBD1. The CDR3 is 14 residues long. Trimming took 7 bases from V and 5 from J; bases not matched to a gene: 8. CDR3 region: CASTKQGAGTEAFF. The CDR3 DNA reads TGTGCCAGCACCAAACAGGGGGCCGGGACTGAAGCTTTCTTT.

Only a few counts were recorded for this clonotype. The CDR3 sequence: CASTRRSDNEQFF. In DNA form, the CDR3 reads TGTGCCAGCACCCGACGAAGCGACAATGAGCAGTTCTTC. The rearrangement joins TRBV25-1 to TRBJ2-1; D is ambiguous. From germline, CDR1 is MGHDK and CDR2 SYGVNS. The CDR3 sequence is 13 residues long. Trimming removed 7 bases from V and 5 bases from J, with 12 bases in between.

This clonotype was seen only a few times. J is TRBJ2-1 and V is TRBV14, with D perhaps matching TRBD2 (6 bases). Germline CDR1 and CDR2: SGHDN and FVKESK. Trimming cost V 5 bases and J 0 bases, with 14 bases left between them. The CDR3 spans 16 residues. The CDR3 is CASSKTTGVSYNEQFF. DNA for the CDR3: TGTGCCAGCAGCAAGACTACGGGAGTCTCCTACAATGAGCAGTTCTTC.

The rearrangement links TRBV20-1 to TRBJ2-7; 9 bases fit TRBD1. Looked up from germline, CDR1 is DFQATT and CDR2 is SNEGSKA (reference sequence). The V gene end was trimmed by 6 bases and the J gene end by 4 bases; junction bases not matched to a gene: 7. This CDR3 has 13 residues. Written as DNA, the CDR3 is TGCAGTGCACGAACAGGGGGCCAGTACGAGCAGTACTTC. Its translation is CSARTGGQYEQYF.